A selection of T cell receptor beta chains follows, all from one sample in a study of lymphopenia after photon versus proton radiotherapy. Using immunoSEQ multiplex PCR, the repertoire was profiled, and TCRdb retains in-frame clones only, with some absent. The repertoire holds approximately 40,000 clones, with more than 70% as singletons. The source material was peripheral blood, sampled from a patient treated with proton-based radiotherapy. These receptors originate from a woman between 70 and 85 years old with pancreatic cancer. Some clones in this sample may be carry-over from other donors' samples. Both conserved end residues are part of each CDR3.

TRBJ1-5	TRBV28	CASSLGGTNQPQHF
TRBJ2-5	TRBV11-2	CASSFDTQETQYF
TRBJ1-2	TRBV7-2	CASSLGIGPNYGYTF
TRBJ2-2	TRBV27	CASSLVGRWNTGELFF
TRBJ1-3	TRBV6-5	CASQRAVEPGNTIYF
TRBJ1-3	TRBV27	CASSEGNTGNTIYF
TRBJ1-1	TRBV29-1	CSVGWDEAFF
TRBJ2-6	TRBV27	CASSLMGVGVGANVLTF
TRBJ2-1	TRBV18	CASSQPGLAGGTSYNEQFF
TRBJ2-7	TRBV2	CASTLNEYEQYF
TRBJ2-3	TRBV28	CASSFGGLGDTQYF
TRBJ2-7	TRBV2	CASSLGAGGPGEQYF
TRBJ1-2	TRBV6-5	CASSEDRGQGYTF
TRBJ1-6	TRBV11-2	CASSYQGRGNSPLHF
TRBJ1-1	TRBV4-1	CASRAPLKGTEAFF
TRBJ2-1	TRBV10-3	CAIRQDREVGEQFF
TRBJ2-7	TRBV7-8	CASSPEDTYEQYF
TRBJ2-7	TRBV29-1	CSVEGGPFYEQYF
TRBJ2-7	TRBV4-1	CASSLKELTYEQYF
TRBJ2-3	TRBV19	CASTLSGSKIDTQYF
TRBJ2-1	TRBV7-6	CASSFTSDSSYNEQFF
TRBJ2-7	TRBV27	CASCHRGLSSYEQYF
TRBJ2-7	TRBV15	CATSRDKRPYEQYF
TRBJ1-1	TRBV29-1	CSVRDGGQLTEAFF
TRBJ2-1	TRBV7-2	CASSLVPQGHNEQFF
TRBJ1-2	TRBV19	CASSSQGTGGYTF
TRBJ1-2	TRBV6-6	CASSLDRDYGYTF
TRBJ1-6	TRBV10-2	CASSDLLSRTDNSPLHF
TRBJ2-7	TRBV19	CASSIGQLYEQYF
TRBJ2-2	TRBV9	CASSVVGGRGSTGELFF
TRBJ1-2	TRBV2	CASSEWAGGIYGYTF
TRBJ1-1	TRBV7-2	CASSSLVGVRFF
TRBJ1-2	TRBV19	CASSIAVRDYGYTF
TRBJ1-1	TRBV29-1	CSVEDKGENTEAFF
TRBJ2-5	TRBV19	CASSISETQYF
TRBJ1-6	TRBV7-3	CASSSQGNSPLHF
TRBJ1-3	TRBV13	CASSSKLDSGNTIYF
TRBJ1-5	TRBV6-6	CASSSQGNQPQHF
TRBJ2-5	TRBV5-4	CASSSGQGTYQETQYF
TRBJ2-5	TRBV2	CASSEAPGGETQYF
TRBJ1-2	TRBV18	CASSPLRVSDYGYTF
TRBJ2-5	TRBV15	CATSSGGAGGTQYF
TRBJ2-1	TRBV19	CASSIGNEQFF
TRBJ2-1	TRBV25-1	CASSETLTSGRGNEQFF
TRBJ1-2	TRBV5-1	CASSLGSQGAGYTF
TRBJ1-2	TRBV30	CAWSVEGANYGYTF
TRBJ2-3	TRBV28	CASSGLAGSSTDTQYF